Sequencing of this T cell receptor beta chain was carried out in a study of control samples from healthy donors and cancer patients. The length of the CDR3 is 16 residues. Trimming removed 6 bases from V and 4 bases from J; junction bases left unmatched: 9. Germline CDR1 and CDR2: SNHLY and FYNNEI. Measured with immunoSEQ multiplex PCR; TCRdb has only the in-frame clones, and not every one. This table has about 140,000 clones, about 90% appearing once. This clonotype was obtained from a man younger than 35 in good health. The specimen was blood. The V and J genes are TRBV2 and TRBJ1-2; TRBD1 aligns across 12 bases. The CDR3 bases are TGTGCCAGCAGGGGGACAGGGGGCGCCGAGGGCTATGGCTACACCTTC. Translation gives CASRGTGGAEGYGYTF. The variable domain in full, completed from reference TRBV2 and TRBJ1-2, reads EPEVTQTPSHQVTQMGQEVILRCVPISNHLYFYWYRQILGQKVEFLVSFYNNEISEKSEIFDDQFSVERPDGSNFTLKIRSTKLEDSAMYFCASRGTGGAEGYGYTFGSGTRLTVV.